The 3 T cell receptor beta chains in this list originate from one sample, sequenced in a study of T cells after posttransplantation cyclophosphamide. Sequencing was performed with immunoSEQ multiplex PCR; in TCRdb, only in-frame clones are kept and a portion is missing. Here the sample spans roughly 2,000 clones, 71% being singletons. Cyclophosphamide on days +3 and +4 followed busulfan-fludarabine conditioning and a marrow graft. The sequencing used PBMCs, collected approximately five weeks after a stem cell transplant with posttransplant cyclophosphamide. The receptors derive from a male patient in his fifties who received an allogeneic stem cell transplant from a related donor and was CMV-positive. Among the T cells, some may be from the graft donor.

The rearrangement uses TRBV19 and TRBJ2-2, with 8 nucleotides matching TRBD2. CDR3 length: 17 residues. Germline CDR1 reads LNHDA; CDR2 reads SQIVND (reference sequence). With V trimmed by 6 bases and J by 2 bases, 11 bases remained unmatched. In DNA form, the CDR3 reads TGTGCCAGTAGCCGGGCAACGAGCGGGGGTAACACCGGGGAGCTGTTTTTT. Translated: CASSRATSGGNTGELFF. Based on the CDR3 plus reference TRBV19 and TRBJ2-2, the full variable domain is DGGITQSPKYLFRKEGQNVTLSCEQNLNHDAMYWYRQDPGQGLRLIYYSQIVNDFQKGDIAEGYSVSREKKESFPLTVTSAQKNPTAFYLCASSRATSGGNTGELFFGEGSRLTVL.

The chain uses TRBV7-2 and TRBJ2-7; TRBD2 agrees at 8 bases. V was clipped by 5 bases and J by 8 bases; unmatched bases: 14. The V gene's germline CDR1 is SGHTA and CDR2 FQGNSA. This CDR3 is built from 15 residues. The CDR3 DNA follows: TGTGCCAGCAGCCCAGGTGCATTAGCGGGAAAGAAGCAGTACTTC. It translates to CASSPGALAGKKQYF.

V gene TRBV30 combines with J gene TRBJ1-1; D gene uncertain. V was cut by 2 bases and J by 1 base, with 5 bases left in between. CDR3 size: 12 residues. Germline V CDR1 and CDR2: GTSNPN, SVGIG (reference sequence). CDR3 DNA sequence: TGTGCCTGGAGTCCAGGGAACACTGAAGCTTTCTTT. This encodes CAWSPGNTEAFF.